This TCR beta chain originates from a study of T cell changes during pregnancy in multiple sclerosis. Clones were read by immunoSEQ multiplex PCR, and TCRdb kept only the in-frame ones, dropping some. In the table there are about 99,000 clones, 85% to 95% of which are singletons. The sequence derives from a female donor with multiple sclerosis, enrolled in a pregnancy study. The sequencing used peripheral blood, collected after pregnancy.

CDR3 region: CAWVAGNQETQYF. Written as DNA, the CDR3 is TGTGCCTGGGTGGCAGGGAACCAAGAGACCCAGTACTTC. The chain recombines TRBV30 with TRBJ2-5, with a weak D call TRBD1 (5 bases). CDR3 length: 13 residues. Trimming shortened V by 5 bases and J by 0 bases, and 10 bases separated the two germline ends. CDR1 is GTSNPN and CDR2 is SVGIG in the germline V gene (reference sequence).